Here is one T cell receptor beta chain with its context. Its antigen is currently unknown. The protocol was immunoSEQ multiplex PCR, while the TCRdb copy is restricted to in-frame clones and leaves out a portion. The sample consists of roughly 57,000 clones, around 91% of them appearing once. Documented time point: week 11, during vaccination. The content of each vaccine dose was 300 ug of mutant IDH1 20-mer peptide, and topical imiquimod accompanied it. The sample is drawn from a study of a mutant IDH1 vaccine in newly diagnosed glioma. Looking at the study overall: Vaccines were first given 4-6 weeks after radiotherapy alone, or with temozolomide cycles. Patients arrived already treated with radiotherapy, temozolomide, or both, most having had both.

Germline CDR1 is MDHEN and CDR2 is SYDVKM. V gave up 3 bases and J gave up 10 bases, with 13 bases separating them. The CDR3 sequence is 14 residues long. This receptor was identified in a man between 35 and 55 years old with glioma. The chain couples TRBV28 to TRBJ1-6, with D possibly TRBD1 on 5 matching bases. This material consisted of PBMCs, taken from a glioma patient whose treatment included an IDH1 peptide vaccine. The CDR3 coding sequence is TGTGCCAGCAGTTTGCGCAGGGACGGGTCACCCCTCCACTTT. Translated, it gives CASSLRRDGSPLHF.